These 15 T cell receptor beta chains were sequenced from one sample in a study of beta chain features in type 1 diabetes (dated by TCRdb to 2016 to 2019). The receptor library was made with the immunoSEQ multiplex PCR assay. The entire isolated RNA was reverse transcribed using the High Capacity cDNA Reverse Transcription Kit, and thus expressed TCRB transcripts were sequenced. TCRdb stores this immuneACCESS table with in-frame sequences only. Part of the clones is absent; in the studies checked, under half of the shortfall reflects unresolved V genes, and no reason is known for the rest. The sample records 250,000 to 350,000 clones, less than 15% of which are singletons. Roughly 7% of the sample lies in the top ten. The sample consisted of central memory CD4+ T cells from blood. The receptors derive from a man aged 25 to 40 in good health.

In this sample, this clone turned up a few times. The chain uses TRBV23-1 and TRBJ2-5; no definite D call. TRBV23-1 is identified as an open reading frame with a role that is uncertain. The V and J ends lost 2 bases and 0 bases respectively, with 13 bases between them. The CDR3 sequence is 16 residues long. CDR3 nucleotide sequence: TGCGCCAGCAGTCAAGTGGAAACCAGGTACCAAGAGACCCAGTACTTC. Its protein is CASSQVETRYQETQYF.

A few counts support this clone. One junction end does not reproduce the germline sequence, and a read error may be involved. V usage is TRBV7-2 and J usage is TRBJ1-1; D unclear. This CDR3 has 15 residues. Germline loops: CDR1 SGHTA, CDR2 FQGNSA. The CDR3 DNA follows: TGCGCCAGCAGCCAGAGTGGTGGCAGAAACACTGAAGCTTTCTTT. Residues: CASSQSGGRNTEAFF. The variable domain in full, with the rest retrieved from reference TRBV7-2 and TRBJ1-1, is GAGVSQSPSNKVTEKGKDVELRCDPISGHTALYWYRQSLGQGLEFLIYFQGNSAPDKSGLPSDRFSAERTGGSVSTLTIQRTQQEDSAVYLCASSQSGGRNTEAFFGQGTRLTVV.

The chain joins TRBV5-1 to TRBJ2-3, with a tentative D call TRBD1 (6 bases). This CDR3 contains 14 residues. The V and J ends lost 7 bases and 1 base respectively, with 13 bases between them. Germline CDR1 and CDR2: SGHRS and YFSETQ. The CDR3 spells CASGLGAGTDTQYF. The CDR3 coding sequence is TGCGCCAGCGGTCTGGGGGCCGGCACAGATACGCAGTATTTT.

This rearrangement joins TRBV5-6 to TRBJ2-7; tentatively, D is TRBD2 (5 bases). The CDR3 is 14 residues long. Per germline, CDR1 SGHDT and CDR2 YYEEEE. The V gene lost 0 bases and the J gene lost 9 bases, with 16 bases spanning the gap. The CDR3 region has the DNA TGTGCCAGCAGCTTGGCCGGCTCAGGAGGTCGGCAGTACGTC. Translated, it gives CASSLAGSGGRQYV.

This clone was counted only a few times. CDR3: CASSEVGSSQETQYF. The CDR3 DNA is TGTGCCAGCAGCGAAGTCGGTAGCAGCCAAGAGACCCAGTACTTC. The J gene is TRBJ2-5, the V gene TRBV7-9; D remains ambiguous. The CDR3 extends over 15 amino acids. Trimming removed 5 bases from V and 1 base from J, with 14 bases in between. Germline CDR1 reads SEHNR; CDR2 reads FQNEAQ (reference sequence).

J is TRBJ2-2 and V is TRBV7-2; no clear D gene. Trimming took 3 bases from V and 3 from J, leaving 8 bases between them. From germline, CDR1 is SGHTA and CDR2 FQGNSA. The CDR3 covers 14 residues. The CDR3 bases are TGTGCCAGCAGCTTGATGGTCGACACCGGGGAGCTGTTTTTT. It translates to CASSLMVDTGELFF.

The chain employs TRBV7-3 and TRBJ2-1; 10 bases are a match to TRBD1. Germline V CDR1 and CDR2: SGHTA, FQGTGA. The V segment lost 5 bases and the J segment 3 bases; nucleotides outside the gene matches: 4. CDR3 length: 15 amino acids. The CDR3 here is CASSPDRGDYNEQFF. The CDR3 coding sequence is TGTGCCAGCAGCCCGGACAGGGGGGACTACAATGAGCAGTTCTTC.

The rearrangement links TRBV29-1 to TRBJ1-2; D may be TRBD1 (5 bases). The V gene lost 5 bases and the J gene lost 0 bases, with 13 bases spanning the gap. This CDR3 region has 14 residues. Germline V gene data show CDR1 as SQVTM and CDR2 as ANQGSEA. CDR3: CSVKPGTANYGYTF. CDR3 nucleotides: TGCAGCGTTAAGCCCGGGACCGCTAACTATGGCTACACCTTC.

The rearrangement uses TRBV5-6 and TRBJ2-4; D might be TRBD2 (6 bases). Trimming removed 3 bases from V and 3 bases from J, with 19 bases in between. CDR1 and CDR2 (germline): SGHDT, YYEEEE. CDR3 size: 17 residues. CDR3 sequence: CASSSPLASEDKNIQYF. The DNA for the CDR3 is TGTGCCAGCAGCTCCCCCCTAGCGAGCGAAGACAAAAACATTCAGTACTTC.

This chain uses TRBV7-2 with TRBJ2-7; possible D gene TRBD2, 6 bases. V lost 3 bases and J lost 0, with 6 bases in between. The CDR3 runs 13 residues. Germline CDR1 is SGHTA and CDR2 is FQGNSA. The CDR3 here is CASSLGLSYEQYV. CDR3 bases: TGTGCCAGCAGCTTGGGACTCTCCTACGAGCAGTACGTC.

V usage is TRBV4-2 and J usage is TRBJ2-2; 8 positions agree with TRBD2. The CDR3 has 17 amino acids. Germline V gene lookup returns CDR1 LGHNA and CDR2 YNFKEQ. The V and J ends lost 4 bases and 2 bases, in that order; junction bases with no gene match: 9. DNA for the CDR3: TGTGCCAGCAGCCCGCGCCTAGCGGGTGGTAACACCGGGGAGCTGTTTTTT. This gives the protein CASSPRLAGGNTGELFF.

Many counts were recorded for this clone. The chain recombines TRBV5-6 with TRBJ2-3; maybe TRBD2 (6 bases). The germline gives CDR1 SGHDT, CDR2 YYEEEE. The CDR3 totals 15 residues. V shed 0 bases and J shed 6 bases, with 14 bases lying between them. The CDR3 DNA follows: TGTGCCAGCAGCTTGGCGGGGGTCGTGAGGGATACGCAGTATTTT. Protein product: CASSLAGVVRDTQYF.

This clone came up a few times. This chain links TRBV7-2 with TRBJ2-7; possibly TRBD1 or TRBD2 for D (5 bases each). Germline assignment: CDR1 SGHTA and CDR2 FQGNSA. The CDR3 has 13 amino acids. The V end was cut by 4 bases, the J end by 2 bases, with 9 bases between. The CDR3 loop reads CASSSGRAYEQYV. CDR3 bases: TGTGCCAGCAGCTCGGGACGGGCCTACGAGCAGTACGTC.

V is TRBV6-1 and J is TRBJ1-5; D gene unclear. V was cut by 8 bases and J by 0 bases, with 14 bases left in between. CDR1 and CDR2 from the germline V gene are MNHNS and SASEGT. The CDR3 runs to 15 residues. The CDR3, as DNA: TGTGCCAGCTCCTCAGAAAGGCGTAGCAATCAGCCCCAGCATTTT. It codes for CASSSERRSNQPQHF.

This clone was seen a few times. One end of the junction varies from germline; a read error may be responsible. The chain employs TRBV5-5 and TRBJ2-3, with D perhaps being TRBD1 or TRBD2 (6 bases each). CDR1 and CDR2 from the germline V gene are SGHKS and YYEKEE (reference sequence). The CDR3 sequence is 16 residues long. The CDR3 nucleotides are TGCGCCAGCAGCCCCCGGGGGCCAGGGAGCGGGGATACGCAGTATTTT. Encoded protein: CASSPRGPGSGDTQYF.